This T cell receptor (beta chain) was sequenced during a study of blood T cell repertoires in COVID-19. On the study more broadly: Acute-phase and convalescent COVID-19 samples originated in the United States, Italy and Spain.

As originally analysed: Counts of nucleated cells, estimated from reference gene primer amplification, were obtained. Using immunoSEQ multiplex PCR, the repertoire was profiled, and TCRdb retains in-frame clones only, with some absent. The DNA gave D and trimming, while V, J and clone size come from that table. The sample gives around 220,000 clones, roughly 90% of which show up once; roughly 2% is in the top ten. CDR3 length equals 13 residues. V lost 4 bases, J lost 3 bases, and 8 bases lay in between. Germline-derived CDR1 and CDR2 are SGHTA and FQGTGA. The chain is built from TRBV7-3 and TRBJ2-3; D is unresolved. Material for sequencing was peripheral blood. This sequence originates from a woman in her thirties or forties who had recovered from COVID-19. The CDR3 DNA reads as TGTGCCAGCAGCTCCTCCAGGACAGATACGCAGTATTTT. Translation: CASSSSRTDTQYF.